This T cell receptor beta chain was sequenced in a study of PD-1 blockade in classical Hodgkin lymphoma. Data came from immunoSEQ multiplex PCR; TCRdb stores just in-frame clones and leaves some out. This table has about 85,000 clones, approximately 90% appearing once. Per germline, CDR1 MNHEY and CDR2 SMNVEV (reference sequence). The V end lost 4 bases, the J end lost 1 base, and 11 bases lay between the germline ends. The CDR3 runs 15 residues. Time point of the sample: cycle 4 day 1 (C4D1), after 6 weeks of nivolumab. All trial patients relapsed after autologous stem cell transplantation. Best overall response was complete response, partial response or progressive disease in these relapsed/refractory classical Hodgkin lymphoma patients.

The sample was peripheral blood mononuclear cells (PBMCs), taken before the fourth cycle of nivolumab. The chain joins TRBV27 to TRBJ1-3; D not certain. The receptor was derived from a human donor with classical Hodgkin lymphoma. The CDR3 DNA is TGTGCCAGCAGTTCAGGACCGGATTCTGGAAACACCATATATTTT. It translates to CASSSGPDSGNTIYF.